This T cell receptor beta chain was profiled in a study of blood T cell repertoires in COVID-19. Per the authors' pipeline: Scientists estimated how many nucleated cells there were by amplifying reference gene primers. This table comes from immunoSEQ multiplex PCR, and its TCRdb copy is limited to in-frame clones, with some not included. V and J calls and clone size come straight from that table; D and trimming were deduced from the DNA. Of approximately 120,000 clones in the sample, 85% to 90% are singletons; the top ten hold about 19%. This CDR3 has 13 residues. Trimming cost V 5 bases and J 7 bases, with 14 bases left between them. Germline loops: CDR1 SGHTA, CDR2 FQGNSA.

The rearrangement links TRBV7-2 to TRBJ1-1; D remains ambiguous. The source material was peripheral blood. The receptor's source is a human donor with acute or convalescent COVID-19. The donor label of this sample is uncertain. CDR3 region: CASSLRGEHEAFF. The DNA of the CDR3 is TGTGCCAGCAGCCTCCGTGGTGAACATGAAGCTTTCTTT.